The T cell receptor beta chain under discussion was sequenced for a study of blood T cell repertoires in COVID-19. The wider study: The analysed material was cDNA or gDNA that came from T cells, B-cell-depleted T cells, or PBMCs.

CDR3 size: 13 residues. V lost 5 bases and J lost 5; bases outside the gene matches: 3. The germline CDR1 and CDR2 sequences are SEHNR and FQNEAQ (reference sequence). The sample holds one count of this clone. Per the study methods: The authors estimated nucleated cell counts from reference gene primer amplification. TCRdb keeps only in-frame clones here, not all; method: immunoSEQ multiplex PCR. The DNA was the basis for D and trimming; V, J and clone size are from that table. The sample holds 130,000 or so clones, 80% to 90% seen once. The sequence came from an older man with active or convalescent COVID-19. The sequencing input was peripheral blood. The V call is TRBV7-9, the J call TRBJ2-5, with TRBD2 matching over 9 bases. The CDR3 DNA sequence: TGTGCCAGCAGCCGAGGACTAGCGGAGACCCAGTACTTC. Its protein product is CASSRGLAETQYF.